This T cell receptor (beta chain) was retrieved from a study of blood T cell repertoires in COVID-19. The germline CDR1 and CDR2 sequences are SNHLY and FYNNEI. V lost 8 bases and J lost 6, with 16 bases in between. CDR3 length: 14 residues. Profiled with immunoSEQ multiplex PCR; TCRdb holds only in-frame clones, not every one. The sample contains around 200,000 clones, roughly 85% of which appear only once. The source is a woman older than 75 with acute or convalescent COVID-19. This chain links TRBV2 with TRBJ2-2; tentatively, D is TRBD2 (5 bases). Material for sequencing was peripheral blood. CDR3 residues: CASGRERSSGELFF. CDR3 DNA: TGTGCCAGCGGTCGGGAAAGATCGTCCGGGGAGCTGTTTTTT.